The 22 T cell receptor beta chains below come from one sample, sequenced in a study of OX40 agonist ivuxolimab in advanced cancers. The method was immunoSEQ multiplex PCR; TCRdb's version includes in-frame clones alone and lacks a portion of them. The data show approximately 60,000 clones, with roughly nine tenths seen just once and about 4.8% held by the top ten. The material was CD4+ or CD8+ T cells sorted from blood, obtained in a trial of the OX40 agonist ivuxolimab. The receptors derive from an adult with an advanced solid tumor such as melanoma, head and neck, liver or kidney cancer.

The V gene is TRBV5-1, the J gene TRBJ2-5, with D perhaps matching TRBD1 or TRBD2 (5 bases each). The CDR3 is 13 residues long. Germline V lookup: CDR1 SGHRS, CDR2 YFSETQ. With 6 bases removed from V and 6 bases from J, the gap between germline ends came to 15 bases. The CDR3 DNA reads TGCGCCAGCAATCGGGACCCTGGGCAGACCCAGTACTTC. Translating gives CASNRDPGQTQYF.

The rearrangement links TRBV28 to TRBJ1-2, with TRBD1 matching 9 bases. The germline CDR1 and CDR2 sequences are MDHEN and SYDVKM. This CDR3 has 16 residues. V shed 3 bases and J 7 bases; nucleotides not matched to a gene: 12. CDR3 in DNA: TGTGCCAGCAGTTTGTCCCAGCCCGGGACAGGGAGTGGCTACACCTTC. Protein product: CASSLSQPGTGSGYTF.

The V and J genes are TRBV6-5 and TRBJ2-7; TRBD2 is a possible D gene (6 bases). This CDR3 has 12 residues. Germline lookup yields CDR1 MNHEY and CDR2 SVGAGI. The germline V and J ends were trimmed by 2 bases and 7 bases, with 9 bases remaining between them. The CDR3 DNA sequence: TGTGCCAGCAGTTACGTAGGAGGGGAGCAGTACTTC. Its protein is CASSYVGGEQYF.

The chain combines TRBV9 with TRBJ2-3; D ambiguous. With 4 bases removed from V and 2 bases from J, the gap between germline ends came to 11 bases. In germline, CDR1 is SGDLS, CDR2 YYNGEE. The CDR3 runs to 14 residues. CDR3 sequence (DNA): TGTGCCAGCAGCCTCCGCCTAGACACAGATACGCAGTATTTT. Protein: CASSLRLDTDTQYF. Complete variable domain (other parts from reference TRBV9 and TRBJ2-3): DSGVTQTPKHLITATGQRVTLRCSPRSGDLSVYWYQQSLDQGLQFLIQYYNGEERAKGNILERFSAQQFPDLHSELNLSSLELGDSALYFCASSLRLDTDTQYFGPGTRLTVL.

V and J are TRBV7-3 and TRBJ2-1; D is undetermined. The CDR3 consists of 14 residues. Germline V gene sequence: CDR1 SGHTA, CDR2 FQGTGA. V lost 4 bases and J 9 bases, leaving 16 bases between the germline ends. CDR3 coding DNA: TGTGCCAGCAGCTATCGGAACTCCTACGGTGAGCAGTTCTTC. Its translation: CASSYRNSYGEQFF.

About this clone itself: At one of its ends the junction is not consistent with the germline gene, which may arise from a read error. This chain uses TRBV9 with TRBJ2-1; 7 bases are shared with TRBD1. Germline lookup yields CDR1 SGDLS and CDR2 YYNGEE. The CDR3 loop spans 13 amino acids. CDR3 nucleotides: TGTGCCAGCAGCACTCGGCGACAGGGAGAGCCGTTCTTC. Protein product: CASSTRRQGEPFF.

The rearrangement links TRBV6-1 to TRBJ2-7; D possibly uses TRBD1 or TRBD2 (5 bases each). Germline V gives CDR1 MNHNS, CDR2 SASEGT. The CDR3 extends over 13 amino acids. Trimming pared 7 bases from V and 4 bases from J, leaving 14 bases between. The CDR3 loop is CASTNRDGYEQYF. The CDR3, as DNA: TGTGCCAGCACCAATCGGGACGGATACGAGCAGTACTTC.

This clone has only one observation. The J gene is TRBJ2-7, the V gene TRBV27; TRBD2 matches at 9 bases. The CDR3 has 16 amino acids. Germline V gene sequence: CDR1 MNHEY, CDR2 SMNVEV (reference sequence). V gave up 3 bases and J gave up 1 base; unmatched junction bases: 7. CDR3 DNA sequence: TGTGCCAGCAGTTTTTTCGGGGCGGGAGGGTCCTACGAGCAGTACTTC. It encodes CASSFFGAGGSYEQYF.

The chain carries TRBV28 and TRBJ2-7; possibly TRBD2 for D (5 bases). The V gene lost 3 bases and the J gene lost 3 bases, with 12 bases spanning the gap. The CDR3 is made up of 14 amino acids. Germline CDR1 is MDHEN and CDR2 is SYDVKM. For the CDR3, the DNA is TGTGCCAGCAGTTTTTCCAGCGGAAACTACGAGCAGTACTTC. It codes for CASSFSSGNYEQYF. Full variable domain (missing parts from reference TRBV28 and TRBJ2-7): DVKVTQSSRYLVKRTGEKVFLECVQDMDHENMFWYRQDPGLGLRLIYFSYDVKMKEKGDIPEGYSVSREKKERFSLILESASTNQTSMYLCASSFSSGNYEQYFGPGTRLTVT.

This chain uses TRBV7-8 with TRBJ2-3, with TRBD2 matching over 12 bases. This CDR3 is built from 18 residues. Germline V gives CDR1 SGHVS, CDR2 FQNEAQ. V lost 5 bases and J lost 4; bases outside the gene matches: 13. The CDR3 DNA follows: TGTGCCAGCAGCCCCAGAAAACCTAGCGGGAGGGCCGCAGATACGCAGTATTTT. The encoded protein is CASSPRKPSGRAADTQYF.

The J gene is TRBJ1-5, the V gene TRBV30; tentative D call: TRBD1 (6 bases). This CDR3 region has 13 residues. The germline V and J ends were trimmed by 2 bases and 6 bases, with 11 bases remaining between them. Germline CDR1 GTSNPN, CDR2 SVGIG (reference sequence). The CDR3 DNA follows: TGTGCCTGGAGTAGACAGGAGAGTCAGCCCCAGCATTTT. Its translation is CAWSRQESQPQHF.

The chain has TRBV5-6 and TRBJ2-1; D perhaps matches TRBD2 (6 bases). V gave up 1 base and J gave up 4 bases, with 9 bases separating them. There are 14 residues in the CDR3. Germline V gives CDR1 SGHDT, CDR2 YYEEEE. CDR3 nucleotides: TGTGCCAGCAGCTTGAGGCGGGAATACAATGAGCAGTTCTTC. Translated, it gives CASSLRREYNEQFF.

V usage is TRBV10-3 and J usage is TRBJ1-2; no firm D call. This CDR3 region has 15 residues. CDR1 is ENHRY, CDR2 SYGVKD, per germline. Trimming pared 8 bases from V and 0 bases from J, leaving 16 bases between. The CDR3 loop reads CAIAVTGEANYGYTF. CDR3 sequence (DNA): TGTGCCATCGCAGTGACGGGCGAAGCTAACTATGGCTACACCTTC.

The CDR3 reads CSVTGVGVEQFF. In nucleotides, the CDR3 is TGCAGCGTTACAGGGGTGGGGGTTGAGCAGTTCTTC. J is TRBJ2-1 and V is TRBV29-1; 7 nucleotides match TRBD1. Unmatched junction bases numbered 7, after V lost 5 bases and J lost 9 bases. The CDR3 spans 12 residues. Germline-derived CDR1 and CDR2 are SQVTM and ANQGSEA.

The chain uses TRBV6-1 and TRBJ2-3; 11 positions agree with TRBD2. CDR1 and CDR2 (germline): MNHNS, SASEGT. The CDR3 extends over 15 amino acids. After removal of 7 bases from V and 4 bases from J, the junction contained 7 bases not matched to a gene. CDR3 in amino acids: CASKTLLAGADTQYF. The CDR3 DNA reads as TGTGCCAGCAAGACCCTACTAGCGGGAGCAGATACGCAGTATTTT.

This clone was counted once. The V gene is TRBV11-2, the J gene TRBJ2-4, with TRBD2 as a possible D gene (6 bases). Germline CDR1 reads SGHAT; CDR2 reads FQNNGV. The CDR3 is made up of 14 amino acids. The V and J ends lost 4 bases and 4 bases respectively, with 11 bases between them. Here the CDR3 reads CASSSRLVKNIQYF. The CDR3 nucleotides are TGTGCCAGCAGCTCGCGACTAGTAAAAAACATTCAGTACTTC.

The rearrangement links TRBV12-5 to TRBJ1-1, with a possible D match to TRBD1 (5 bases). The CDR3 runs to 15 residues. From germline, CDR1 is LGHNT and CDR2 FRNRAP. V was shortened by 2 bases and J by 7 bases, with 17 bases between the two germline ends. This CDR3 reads CASGLSGGFSNEAFF. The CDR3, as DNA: TGTGCTAGTGGTTTGAGTGGGGGGTTTAGTAATGAAGCTTTCTTT.

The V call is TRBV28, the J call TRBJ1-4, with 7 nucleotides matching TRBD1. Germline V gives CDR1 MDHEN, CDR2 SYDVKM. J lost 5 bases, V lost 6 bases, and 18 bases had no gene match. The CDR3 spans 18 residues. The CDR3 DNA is TGTGCCAGCAGGACCTCTAGAACCAACAGGGGTGCAAATGAAAAACTGTTTTTT. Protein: CASRTSRTNRGANEKLFF.

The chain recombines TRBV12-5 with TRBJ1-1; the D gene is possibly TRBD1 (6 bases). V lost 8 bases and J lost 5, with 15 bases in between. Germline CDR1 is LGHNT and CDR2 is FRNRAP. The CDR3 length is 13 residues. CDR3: CASRGGPWTEAFF. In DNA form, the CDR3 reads TGTGCTAGTAGAGGGGGGCCATGGACTGAAGCTTTCTTT.

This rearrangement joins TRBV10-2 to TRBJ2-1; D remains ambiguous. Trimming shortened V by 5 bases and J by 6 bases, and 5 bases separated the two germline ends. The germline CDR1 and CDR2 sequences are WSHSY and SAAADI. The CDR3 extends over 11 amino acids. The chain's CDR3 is CASSLANEQFF. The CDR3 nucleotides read TGCGCCAGCAGTTTAGCCAATGAGCAGTTCTTC.

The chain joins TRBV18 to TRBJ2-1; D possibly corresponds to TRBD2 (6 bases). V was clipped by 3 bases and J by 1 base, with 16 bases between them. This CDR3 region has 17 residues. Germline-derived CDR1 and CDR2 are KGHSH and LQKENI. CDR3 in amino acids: CASSPTGESSSYNEQFF. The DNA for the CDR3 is TGTGCCAGCTCACCGACGGGAGAGAGTAGTTCCTACAATGAGCAGTTCTTC.

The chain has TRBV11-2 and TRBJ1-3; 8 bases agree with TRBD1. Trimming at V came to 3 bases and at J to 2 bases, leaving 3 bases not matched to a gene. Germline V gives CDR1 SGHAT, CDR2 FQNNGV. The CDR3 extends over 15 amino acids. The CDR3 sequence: CASSFQGATGNTIYF. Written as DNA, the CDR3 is TGTGCCAGCAGCTTCCAGGGGGCGACTGGAAACACCATATATTTT. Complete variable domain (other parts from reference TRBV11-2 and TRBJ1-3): EAGVAQSPRYKIIEKRQSVAFWCNPISGHATLYWYQQILGQGPKLLIQFQNNGVVDDSQLPKDRFSAERLKGVDSTLKIQPAKLEDSAVYLCASSFQGATGNTIYFGEGSWLTVV.